This TCR beta chain is drawn from a study of cytomegalovirus exposure and HLA in healthy donors. Study-wide results and limits: Fewer N-insertions than the roughly 650-donor mean were reportedly shown by an Asian-associated ancestry cluster in a later analysis. Among TCR sequences, most were rare, though some public TCRs appeared in many donors. A link between a missense DCLRE1C variant and TCR beta V- and J-gene trimming emerged from a later analysis.

Primers: 60 Vbeta forward and 13 Jbeta reverse. Generated by immunoSEQ multiplex PCR, the TCRdb table keeps only in-frame clones and is missing some. The data hold approximately 120,000 clones, with 70% to 80% observed a single time. The ends lost 11 bases at V and 6 bases at J; junction bases unmatched: 6. This CDR3 comprises 13 residues. Germline CDR1 MDHEN, CDR2 SYDVKM. A note on this clone: The antigen is undetermined.

Donors had nominal health at sampling but likely had unrecorded immune exposures. This TCR came from a man in his forties or fifties in good health and CMV-seropositive. The chain employs TRBV28 and TRBJ1-5; the match to TRBD1 covers 11 bases. Sample: PBMCs. CDR3 protein: CACWTGGPQPQHF. The DNA for the CDR3 is TGTGCCTGCTGGACAGGGGGCCCTCAGCCCCAGCATTTT.